This TCR beta chain was observed in a study of cytomegalovirus exposure and HLA in healthy donors. Overall study: Of the donors genotyped, approximately 410 in all, about 81% fell in the Caucasian-associated ancestry cluster. Study findings and constraints: Sequencing likely caused a cluster of highly shared sequence variants. Clonal expansion, a later analysis showed, was greater in HLA-associated TCR beta chains than in equally common others.

The CDR3 is made up of 16 amino acids. The germline CDR1 and CDR2 sequences are SGDLS and YYNGEE. Trimming took off 3 bases at V and 0 bases at J, with 10 bases between the two ends. As for this clone: What it recognizes is unknown.

Both 60 Vbeta primers and 13 Jbeta primers went into the PCR. In the authors' workflow: A later analysis counted roughly 74 million unique TCR beta chains, around 11 million shared. Assay used: immunoSEQ multiplex PCR; TCRdb lists only in-frame clones, some missing. That table furnishes V, J and clone size, whereas the DNA furnished D and trimming. Here the sample table reports 100,000 to 150,000 clones. The specimen sequenced was PBMCs. The clonotype was recovered from a woman in her thirties or forties in good health and CMV-seronegative. The chain combines TRBV9 with TRBJ2-6, with D unresolved. The CDR3 loop reads CASSAQVSSGANVLTF. CDR3 in DNA: TGTGCCAGCAGCGCTCAGGTTAGCTCTGGGGCCAACGTCCTGACTTTC.